This T cell receptor (beta chain) was identified in a study of blood T cell repertoires in COVID-19. This CDR3 has 14 residues. V shed 2 bases, J shed 3 bases, and the junction held 1 base outside the gene matches. Germline V lookup: CDR1 SGHRS, CDR2 YFSETQ. Per the original data handling: Estimation of nucleated cell counts relied on the amplification of reference gene primers. The method was immunoSEQ multiplex PCR; TCRdb's version includes in-frame clones alone and lacks a portion of them. The DNA was the basis for D and trimming; V, J and clone size are from that table. The sample contains 300,000 to 350,000 clones, 87% of which appear only once. Recovered status in Cohort 3 required two negative PCRs, clearance, or symptom resolution.

This clonotype was obtained from a woman aged 25 to 45 who had recovered from COVID-19. The chain is built from TRBV5-1 and TRBJ2-5; 10 nucleotides match TRBD1. Sequencing was performed on PBMCs or T cells enriched from blood (not recorded which). The CDR3 protein is CASSFGTGEETQYF. The CDR3 bases are TGCGCCAGCAGCTTTGGGACAGGGGAAGAGACCCAGTACTTC.